The rows below give T cell receptor beta chains drawn from one sample of a study of blood T cell repertoires in COVID-19. Profiled with immunoSEQ multiplex PCR; TCRdb holds only in-frame clones, not every one. The sample records about 210,000 clones, roughly 80% being singletons. The sample taken for sequencing was peripheral blood. These receptors were collected from a woman in her seventies with COVID-19, enrolled during active disease. The conserved cysteine and the conserved F or W are not part of the CDR3 here. Clone size appears in some rows only: once, few, many, or a class for an expanded clone.

V gene	clone size	CDR3 protein
TRBV3-1/TRBV3-2	many	ASSSYIPNGQSSYNEQF
TRBV16	once	ASSPGTGYNEQF
TRBV19	NA	ASSLRSPGNTIY
TRBV11-2	NA	ASSPGGRGAYQETQY
TRBV9	few	ASSLAPTGGYYGYT
TRBV5-1	NA	ASSPPGLAGGPFSLETQY
TRBV28	NA	ASSSDRGVSNQPQH
TRBV19	NA	ASKVGQGPNQPQH
TRBV5-1	NA	ASSLSVSGGENTQY
TRBV29-1	NA	SVEGETSYEQY
TRBV7-2	NA	ASRRGQVYGYT
TRBV4-3	few	ASSHVKGGGEQY
TRBV6-2/TRBV6-3	NA	ASSPQGAVHEQY
TRBV7-2	few	ASSLGSGGVNEQY
TRBV30	NA	AWSGGLSNTGELF
TRBV6-2/TRBV6-3	NA	ASSYPKLAGDTGELF
TRBV6-6	NA	ASSYRQGTNTEAF
TRBV28	few	ASSLPLDRGGGYT
TRBV5-1	NA	ASSLVVTGELF
TRBV29-1	NA	SVTTDGTPL
TRBV6-2/TRBV6-3	NA	ASSRPWGGGYTEAF
TRBV5-6	NA	ASMEGLRGFIYGYT
TRBV5-1	NA	ASSLDNRGRYNEQF
TRBV19	NA	ASHGTGAFHTQY
TRBV10-3	NA	AISGTSQETQY
TRBV5-1	NA	ASSLLLPGVAMAYSTDTQY
TRBV29-1	NA	SVAVGLAGSNYEQY
TRBV19	NA	ASTALGDRGVYEQY
TRBV29-1	NA	SVLSYNEQF
TRBV18	NA	ASSPPNRGDQPQH
TRBV19	NA	ASSSFDRAHEQY
TRBV7-8	NA	ASSLLGGLYEQY
TRBV19	NA	ASSIGGEKLF
TRBV2	NA	ASRRDNQPQH
TRBV19	once	ASRNSRRGGTNEKLF
TRBV5-6	NA	ASSLARNTEAF
TRBV27	NA	ASSPWDRENEQF
TRBV7-9	NA	ASSLAAVGGNEQF
TRBV28	NA	ASSLGAWGNQPQH
TRBV19	once	ASSIETGSPTKNIQY
TRBV7-9	NA	ASSLAQGEKLF
TRBV5-1	once	ASSLGRNYEQY
TRBV11-2	NA	ASSLDYRGRAGELF
TRBV5-8	once	ASRNRGGNTIY
TRBV19	NA	ASTDRNSPLH
TRBV29-1	NA	SVDRFQNTEAF
TRBV28	NA	ASSLTGFSARTGYT
TRBV7-9	NA	ASSLGQLSYEQY
TRBV24-1	NA	ATSEEGIGGYT
TRBV3-1/TRBV3-2	NA	ASSQVAGEREQY
TRBV20-1	NA	SARPEAEAF
TRBV5-1	NA	ASSLTDRSNYGYT
TRBV7-3	NA	ASNRGRASTDTQY
TRBV6-5	NA	ASKRGEGGQPQH
TRBV6-5	NA	ASSYTNSGNTIY
TRBV11-2	NA	ASSPGTGGRTEAF